These 15 T cell receptor beta chains were sequenced from one sample in a study of T cell clonotyping in hematopoietic cell transplantation. The method was immunoSEQ multiplex PCR; TCRdb's version includes in-frame clones alone and lacks a portion of them. The sample shows roughly 17,000 clones, 93% of them seen only once. Time point meaning: recipient sample about 28 days before transplant, after cytoreduction. The sequenced sample was peripheral blood mononuclear cells, obtained before stem cell transplant. All receptors derive from a man younger than 35 with biphenotypic leukemia. Some clones in this sample may be carry-over from other donors' samples.

This chain uses TRBV7-2 with TRBJ2-7; the D is unclear. V was clipped by 3 bases and J by 2 bases, with 8 bases between them. This CDR3 comprises 13 residues. Germline CDR1 reads SGHTA; CDR2 reads FQGNSA. CDR3 loop: CASSFPSTYEQYF. CDR3 coding DNA: TGTGCCAGCAGCTTCCCGAGTACCTACGAGCAGTACTTC.

The chain couples TRBV9 to TRBJ1-1; D not certain. Deletions cut 3 bases from V and 4 bases from J, with 13 bases between. The V gene's germline CDR1 is SGDLS and CDR2 YYNGEE. The CDR3 consists of 14 residues. DNA of the CDR3: TGTGCCAGCAGCGCCCAGGCCGGAGGCACTGAAGCTTTCTTT. It is translated as CASSAQAGGTEAFF.

The J gene is TRBJ2-6, the V gene TRBV2, with D unresolved. V was pared by 3 bases and J by 0 bases, with 6 bases between. CDR1 and CDR2 (germline): SNHLY, FYNNEI. The CDR3 runs 15 residues. The CDR3, as DNA: TGTGCCAGCAGTGAGCAGGACTCTGGGGCCAACGTCCTGACTTTC. Translated, it gives CASSEQDSGANVLTF.

The chain has TRBV30 and TRBJ2-2; D not certain. V shed 0 bases and J shed 7 bases, with 9 bases lying between them. The CDR3 has 13 amino acids. The germline gives CDR1 GTSNPN, CDR2 SVGIG (reference sequence). The CDR3 here is CAWSVGSGGELFF. The CDR3 DNA follows: TGTGCCTGGAGTGTTGGCTCCGGCGGGGAGCTGTTTTTT. The whole variable domain, filled in from reference TRBV30 and TRBJ2-2, reads SQTIHQWPATLVQPVGSPLSLECTVEGTSNPNLYWYRQAAGRGLQLLFYSVGIGQISSEVPQNLSASRPQDRQFILSSKKLLLSDSGFYLCAWSVGSGGELFFGEGSRLTVL.

V and J are TRBV5-6 and TRBJ1-2, with TRBD1 identical over 9 bases. The CDR3 spans 14 residues. J gave up 2 bases and V 3 bases, and 2 bases lay outside the gene matches. CDR1 and CDR2 (germline): SGHDT, YYEEEE. CDR3 sequence: CASSWDRVNYGYTF. CDR3 coding DNA: TGTGCCAGCAGCTGGGACAGGGTGAACTATGGCTACACCTTC.

J is TRBJ2-3 and V is TRBV7-2, with D possibly TRBD2 on 7 matching bases. The CDR3 is made up of 15 amino acids. Per the germline V gene, CDR1 is SGHTA and CDR2 is FQGNSA. Between the trimmed V and J ends, which lost 6 bases and 4 bases, there was a span of 17 bases. The CDR3 spells CASRIGGAGADTQYF. As DNA, the CDR3 is TGTGCCAGCAGAATAGGGGGGGCCGGAGCAGATACGCAGTATTTT.

The gene calls are TRBV30 and TRBJ1-1; D call uncertain. This CDR3 spans 13 amino acids. Per the germline V gene, CDR1 is GTSNPN and CDR2 is SVGIG (reference sequence). Trimming took 2 bases from V and 6 from J, leaving 13 bases between them. CDR3 bases: TGTGCCTGGAGTCGGCAGTTGAGAGCTGAAGCTTTCTTT. The encoded protein is CAWSRQLRAEAFF. The variable domain in full, with the rest retrieved from reference TRBV30 and TRBJ1-1, is SQTIHQWPATLVQPVGSPLSLECTVEGTSNPNLYWYRQAAGRGLQLLFYSVGIGQISSEVPQNLSASRPQDRQFILSSKKLLLSDSGFYLCAWSRQLRAEAFFGQGTRLTVV.

The CDR3: CSAFGRGGEKLFF. The CDR3 bases are TGCAGCGCTTTCGGCAGGGGAGGTGAAAAACTGTTTTTT. V and J are TRBV29-1 and TRBJ1-4, with D possibly being TRBD1 (6 bases). Trimming pared 7 bases from V and 7 bases from J, leaving 16 bases between. In germline, CDR1 is SQVTM, CDR2 ANQGSEA. The CDR3 sequence is 13 residues long.

This chain uses TRBV6-1 with TRBJ2-7, with TRBD1 matching 9 bases. CDR3 length: 15 amino acids. Germline V gives CDR1 MNHNS, CDR2 SASEGT. The trim removed 1 base at V and 3 bases at J, leaving 4 bases unmatched. Here the CDR3 reads CASSEVGTGRYEQYF. The CDR3 DNA reads as TGTGCCAGCAGTGAAGTGGGGACAGGGCGCTACGAGCAGTACTTC.

This chain links TRBV2 with TRBJ1-5; tentatively, D is TRBD1 (5 bases). Germline CDR1 is SNHLY and CDR2 is FYNNEI. CDR3 length: 15 amino acids. V lost 0 bases to trimming and J lost 4 bases, with 10 bases between them. CDR3 loop: CASSEASRANQPQHF. The CDR3 bases are TGTGCCAGCAGTGAAGCCTCCAGGGCGAATCAGCCCCAGCATTTT.

The chain is built from TRBV7-9 and TRBJ2-5, with TRBD2 identical over 8 bases. The V segment lost 5 bases and the J segment 4 bases; nucleotides outside the gene matches: 3. Per the germline V gene, CDR1 is SEHNR and CDR2 is FQNEAQ (reference sequence). This CDR3 spans 13 amino acids. This chain's CDR3 is CASSRGGPETQYF. The CDR3 DNA reads TGTGCCAGCAGCCGGGGGGGTCCAGAGACCCAGTACTTC. Full variable domain (missing parts from reference TRBV7-9 and TRBJ2-5): DTGVSQNPRHKITKRGQNVTFRCDPISEHNRLYWYRQTLGQGPEFLTYFQNEAQLEKSRLLSDRFSAERPKGSFSTLEIQRTEQGDSAMYLCASSRGGPETQYFGPGTRLLVL.

The chain joins TRBV19 to TRBJ2-7; 7 bases match TRBD1. CDR1 and CDR2 (germline): LNHDA, SQIVND (reference sequence). The CDR3 runs 14 residues. V shed 4 bases and J 3 bases; nucleotides not matched to a gene: 6. The CDR3 is CASSTPGQLYEQYF. CDR3 bases: TGTGCCAGTAGTACTCCGGGACAGCTCTACGAGCAGTACTTC.

The chain couples TRBV9 to TRBJ1-2; 8 positions agree with TRBD1. Germline V gives CDR1 SGDLS, CDR2 YYNGEE. V was pared by 4 bases and J by 2 bases, with 10 bases of the junction left unmatched. CDR3 size: 16 residues. The CDR3 nucleotides read TGTGCCAGCAGCCGCCTTTTAACAGGGGGGAACTATGGCTACACCTTC. It yields the protein CASSRLLTGGNYGYTF. Filled out from reference TRBV9 and TRBJ1-2, the complete variable domain reads DSGVTQTPKHLITATGQRVTLRCSPRSGDLSVYWYQQSLDQGLQFLIQYYNGEERAKGNILERFSAQQFPDLHSELNLSSLELGDSALYFCASSRLLTGGNYGYTFGSGTRLTVV.

V is TRBV29-1 and J is TRBJ2-1, with D maybe TRBD1 (6 bases). This CDR3 is built from 14 residues. Trimming stripped 3 bases from V and 8 bases from J, with 17 bases between. Germline V gives CDR1 SQVTM, CDR2 ANQGSEA. The chain's CDR3 is CSVDTGTPDYEQFF. The CDR3 coding sequence is TGCAGCGTTGATACTGGGACACCAGACTATGAGCAGTTCTTC.

This chain uses TRBV9 with TRBJ1-5; D might be TRBD1 (5 bases). Germline V gene sequence: CDR1 SGDLS, CDR2 YYNGEE. This CDR3 is 15 amino acids long. V lost 0 bases to trimming and J lost 1 base, with 8 bases between them. The CDR3 nucleotides are TGTGCCAGCAGCGTAGGGGGCAAGAGCAATCAGCCCCAGCATTTT. It encodes CASSVGGKSNQPQHF.